This T cell receptor (beta chain) stems from a study of blood T cell repertoires in COVID-19 (dated by TCRdb to the early 2020s). Describing the broader study: Collaborator samples came from the United States, Italy and Spain and covered acute and convalescent phases of COVID-19. The material from the prospective study consisted of cDNA or gDNA derived from T cells, B-cell-depleted T cells, or PBMCs. Deeply sampled blood TCRbeta repertoires from subjects exposed to, actively infected with, or recovered from COVID-19 were included in the dataset. The repertoires were released in a freely available public database intended as a resource for research on the immune response to SARS-CoV-2. Samples came from the ongoing ImmuneRACE study (first 160 participants) plus 1,254 subjects from 6 global collaborators. A de-identified subject ID, COVID-19 status, age in years and sex were almost always included in the sample metadata. Where available, HLA class I and class II types were obtained from metadata supplied by the sample provider rather than from assay-based typing. Study-level results and caveats: The quantity of clinical and demographic metadata differed by source and by participant and was supplied without curation.

Note on this clone: This clone's antigen is unknown. No much larger clone exists at a distance of one base, and base qualities are not known.

For this chain, trimming is 3 bases at the V end and 10 bases at the J end, and the number of junction bases without a gene match is 7. The CDR3 sequence holds 16 residues, the cysteine and phenylalanine included. Only the CDR3 region is kept as DNA, spanning 48 bases read in frame from base 1. Based on the germline V gene, the CDR1 and CDR2 sequences are SGHTA and FQGNSA. Each collaborating institution followed its own protocols to collect whole blood in K2EDTA tubes. For TCRbeta analysis, collaborator samples were shipped as frozen whole blood, as isolated PBMCs, or as DNA extracted from either sample type. The immunoSEQ Assay, a bias-controlled multiplex PCR, was used to amplify TCRbeta CDR3 regions from genomic DNA. As for how the authors treated the data: The number of nucleated cells in each sample was estimated by amplification of reference gene primers within the assay. To quantify the absolute abundance of each unique TCRbeta CDR3 rearrangement, sequence reads were collapsed and filtered. For each sample, productive Simpson clonality was calculated as the square root of Simpson's diversity index over productive rearrangements. What TCRdb holds here is the immuneACCESS table cut down to in-frame rearrangements. Part of the clones is not present; checked against another copy, under half of the missing clones reflect an unresolved V gene, and the others are unexplained. V and J calls and clone size are copied from that table; D and trimming were computed from the DNA. The sample records under 250,000 clones, around 85% of which are singletons. The ten largest account for about 8.1% of the sample.

This sequence was found in a man older than 75 with acute or convalescent COVID-19. The sequence links TRBV7-2 to TRBJ2-1, and 15 junction bases match TRBD2. The sample was peripheral blood. The DNA sequence reads TGTGCCAGCAGCTTCCGGACTAGCGGGAGGGCCTCGGAGCAGTTCTTC. Translated, this gives CASSFRTSGRASEQFF.